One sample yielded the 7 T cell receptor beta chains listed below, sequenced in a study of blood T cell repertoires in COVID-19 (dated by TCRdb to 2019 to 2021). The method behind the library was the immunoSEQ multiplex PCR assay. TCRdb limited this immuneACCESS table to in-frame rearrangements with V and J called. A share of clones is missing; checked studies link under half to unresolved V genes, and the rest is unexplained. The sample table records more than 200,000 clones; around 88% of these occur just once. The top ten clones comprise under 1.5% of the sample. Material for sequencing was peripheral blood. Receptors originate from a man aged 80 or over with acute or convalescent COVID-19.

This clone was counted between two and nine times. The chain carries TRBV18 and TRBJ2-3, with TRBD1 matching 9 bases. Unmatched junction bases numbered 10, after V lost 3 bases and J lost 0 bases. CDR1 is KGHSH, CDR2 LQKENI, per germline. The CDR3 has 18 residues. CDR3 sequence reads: CASSPLPGQGKSTDTQYF. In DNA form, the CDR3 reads TGTGCCAGCTCACCCCTTCCGGGACAGGGTAAGAGCACAGATACGCAGTATTTT.

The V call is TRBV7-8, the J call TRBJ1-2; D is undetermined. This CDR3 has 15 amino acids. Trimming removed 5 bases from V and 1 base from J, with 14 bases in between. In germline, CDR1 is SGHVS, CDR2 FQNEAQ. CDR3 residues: CASSPGREVNYGYTF. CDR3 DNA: TGTGCCAGCAGCCCTGGGAGAGAAGTTAACTATGGCTACACCTTC.

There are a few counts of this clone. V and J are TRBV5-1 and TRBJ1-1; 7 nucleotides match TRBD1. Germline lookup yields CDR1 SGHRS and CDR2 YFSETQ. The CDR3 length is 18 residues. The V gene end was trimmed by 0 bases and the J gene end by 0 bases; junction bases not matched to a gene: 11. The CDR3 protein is CASSLDYRGRIMNTEAFF. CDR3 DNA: TGCGCCAGCAGCTTGGATTACAGGGGAAGAATCATGAACACTGAAGCTTTCTTT.

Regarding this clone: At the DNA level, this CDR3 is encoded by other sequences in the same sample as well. CDR3 nucleotide sequence: TGTGCCAGCAGCGAACTAGCGGGAGGGCACAATGAGCAGTTCTTC. It codes for CASSELAGGHNEQFF. The V call is TRBV7-9, the J call TRBJ2-1, with 13 bases aligning to TRBD2. With V trimmed by 5 bases and J by 5 bases, 3 bases remained unmatched. CDR1 and CDR2 (germline): SEHNR, FQNEAQ (reference sequence). The CDR3 is 15 amino acids.

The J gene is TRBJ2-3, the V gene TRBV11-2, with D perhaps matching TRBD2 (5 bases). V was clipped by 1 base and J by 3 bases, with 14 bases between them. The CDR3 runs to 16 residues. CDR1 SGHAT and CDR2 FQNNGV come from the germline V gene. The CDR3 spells CASSLAVRVVTDTQYF. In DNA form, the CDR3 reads TGTGCCAGCAGCTTAGCGGTGAGGGTGGTAACAGATACGCAGTATTTT. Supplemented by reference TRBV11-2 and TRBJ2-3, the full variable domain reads EAGVAQSPRYKIIEKRQSVAFWCNPISGHATLYWYQQILGQGPKLLIQFQNNGVVDDSQLPKDRFSAERLKGVDSTLKIQPAKLEDSAVYLCASSLAVRVVTDTQYFGPGTRLTVL.

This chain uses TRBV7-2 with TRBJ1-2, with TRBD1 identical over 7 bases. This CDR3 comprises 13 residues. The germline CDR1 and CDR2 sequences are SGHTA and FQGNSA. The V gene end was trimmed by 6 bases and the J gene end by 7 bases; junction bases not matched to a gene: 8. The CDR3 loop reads CASSLTGTLGYTF. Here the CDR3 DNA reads TGTGCCAGCAGTTTGACAGGGACGCTTGGCTACACCTTC.

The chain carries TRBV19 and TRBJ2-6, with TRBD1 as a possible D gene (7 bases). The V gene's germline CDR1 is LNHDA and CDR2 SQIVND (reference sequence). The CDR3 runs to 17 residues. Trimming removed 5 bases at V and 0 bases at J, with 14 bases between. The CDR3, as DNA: TGTGCCAGTAGTCTCCAGGGGGGAAGCTCTGGGGCCAACGTCCTGACTTTC. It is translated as CASSLQGGSSGANVLTF.